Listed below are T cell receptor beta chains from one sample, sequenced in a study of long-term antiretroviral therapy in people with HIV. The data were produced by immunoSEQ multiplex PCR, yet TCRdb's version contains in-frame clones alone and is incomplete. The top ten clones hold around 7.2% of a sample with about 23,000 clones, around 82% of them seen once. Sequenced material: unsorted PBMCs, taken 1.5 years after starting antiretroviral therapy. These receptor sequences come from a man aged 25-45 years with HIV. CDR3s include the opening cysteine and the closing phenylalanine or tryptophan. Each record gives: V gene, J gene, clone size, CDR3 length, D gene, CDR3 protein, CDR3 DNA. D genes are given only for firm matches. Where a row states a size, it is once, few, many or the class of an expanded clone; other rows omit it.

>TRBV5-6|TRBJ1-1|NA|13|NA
CASSLGGPTQAFF
TGTGCCAGCAGCTTGGGCGGACCGACCCAAGCTTTCTTT
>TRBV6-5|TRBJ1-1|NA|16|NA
CASSYSGGAVGTEAFF
TGTGCCAGCAGTTACTCGGGAGGGGCGGTGGGCACTGAAGCTTTCTTT
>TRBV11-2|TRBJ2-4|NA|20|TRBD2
CASSLEGGTGLAGGENIQYF
TGTGCCAGCAGCTTAGAAGGGGGTACGGGACTAGCGGGAGGGGAAAACATTCAGTACTTC
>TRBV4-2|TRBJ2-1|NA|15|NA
CASSQEETIRNEQFF
TGTGCCAGCAGCCAAGAGGAGACTATTAGGAATGAGCAGTTCTTC
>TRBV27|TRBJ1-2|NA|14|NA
CASTLRRGAGGYTF
TGTGCCAGCACCCTTCGCAGGGGCGCAGGTGGCTACACCTTC
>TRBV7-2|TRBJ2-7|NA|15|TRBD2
CASSLGTSGIYEQYF
TGTGCCAGCAGCTTAGGGACTAGCGGGATATACGAGCAGTACTTC
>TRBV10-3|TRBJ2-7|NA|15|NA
CAISESDGAMNEQYF
TGTGCCATCAGTGAGTCGGATGGGGCAATGAACGAGCAGTACTTC
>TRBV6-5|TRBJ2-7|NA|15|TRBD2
CASSRSAGGGYEQYF
TGTGCCAGCAGCCGCTCCGCTGGCGGGGGGTACGAGCAGTACTTC
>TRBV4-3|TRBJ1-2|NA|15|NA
CASSQDAASYYGYTF
TGCGCCAGCAGCCAAGACGCAGCCTCGTACTATGGCTACACCTTC
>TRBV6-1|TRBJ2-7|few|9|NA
CASSLKQYF
TGTGCCAGCAGCCTAAAGCAGTACTTC
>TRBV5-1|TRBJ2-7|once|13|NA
CASSAGSSYEQYF
TGCGCCAGCAGCGCGGGGAGCTCCTACGAGCAGTACTTC
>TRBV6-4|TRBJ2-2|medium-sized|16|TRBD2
CASSLLAGDNTGELFF
TGTGCCAGCAGTTTGCTAGCGGGAGATAACACCGGGGAGCTGTTTTTT
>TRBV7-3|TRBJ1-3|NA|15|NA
CASSSDSYSGNTIYF
TGTGCCAGCAGCTCCGACAGTTACTCTGGAAACACCATATATTTT
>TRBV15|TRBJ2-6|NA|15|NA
CATSRDRAGANVLTF
TGTGCCACCAGCAGAGACAGGGCTGGGGCCAACGTCCTGACTTTC
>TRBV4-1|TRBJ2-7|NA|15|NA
CASSQTGNPHSEQYF
TGCGCCAGCAGCCAGACAGGCAACCCGCACAGCGAGCAGTACTTC
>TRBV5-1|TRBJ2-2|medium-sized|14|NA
CASSFGPAPGELFF
TGCGCCAGCAGCTTCGGACCAGCGCCCGGGGAGCTGTTTTTT
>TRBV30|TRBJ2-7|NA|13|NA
CAWSQGVSYEQYF
TGTGCCTGGAGTCAGGGAGTCTCCTACGAGCAGTACTTC
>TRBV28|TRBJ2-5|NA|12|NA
CASTPGQETQYF
TGTGCCAGCACCCCGGGGCAAGAGACCCAGTACTTC
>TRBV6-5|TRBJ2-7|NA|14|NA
CASSYSSQTYEQYF
TGTGCCAGCAGTTATAGTAGTCAGACCTACGAGCAGTACTTC
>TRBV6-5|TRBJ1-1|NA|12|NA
CASSYGGTEAFF
TGTGCCAGCAGTTACGGGGGGACTGAAGCTTTCTTT
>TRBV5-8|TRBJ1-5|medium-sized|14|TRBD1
CASSLTGGNQPQHF
TGTGCCAGCAGCTTAACAGGGGGCAACCAGCCCCAGCATTTT
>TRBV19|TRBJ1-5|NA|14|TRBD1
CASDNQGAKQPQHF
TGTGCCAGTGACAATCAGGGGGCGAAACAGCCCCAGCATTTT